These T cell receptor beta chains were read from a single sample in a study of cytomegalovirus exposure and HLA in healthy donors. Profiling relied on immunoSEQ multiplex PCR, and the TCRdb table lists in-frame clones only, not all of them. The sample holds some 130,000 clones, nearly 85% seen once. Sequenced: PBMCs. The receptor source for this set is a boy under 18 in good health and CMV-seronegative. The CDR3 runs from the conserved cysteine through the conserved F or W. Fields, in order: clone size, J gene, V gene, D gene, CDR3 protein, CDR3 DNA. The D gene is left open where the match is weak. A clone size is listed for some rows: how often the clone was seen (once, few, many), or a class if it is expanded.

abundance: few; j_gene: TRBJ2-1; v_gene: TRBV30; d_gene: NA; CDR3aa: CACGAYNEQFF; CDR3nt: TGTGCCTGCGGAGCATACAATGAGCAGTTCTTC
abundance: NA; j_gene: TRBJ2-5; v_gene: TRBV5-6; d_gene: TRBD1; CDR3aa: CASSFGTGGRQETQYF; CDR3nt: TGTGCCAGCAGCTTTGGGACAGGGGGCCGCCAAGAGACCCAGTACTTC
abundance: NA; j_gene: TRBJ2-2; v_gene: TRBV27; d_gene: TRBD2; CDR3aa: CASRMTSGDTGELFF; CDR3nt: TGTGCCAGCAGAATGACTAGCGGTGACACCGGGGAGCTGTTTTTT
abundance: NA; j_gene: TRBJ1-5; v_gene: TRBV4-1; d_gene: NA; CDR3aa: CASSQEGASDQPQHF; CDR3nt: TGCGCCAGCAGCCAAGAGGGGGCCAGTGATCAGCCCCAGCATTTT
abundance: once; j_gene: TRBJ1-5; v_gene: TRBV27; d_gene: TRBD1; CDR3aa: CASSPPRYGTGGPMSNQPQHF; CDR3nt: TGTGCCAGCAGTCCCCCTCGGTACGGGACAGGGGGCCCCATGAGCAATCAGCCCCAGCATTTT
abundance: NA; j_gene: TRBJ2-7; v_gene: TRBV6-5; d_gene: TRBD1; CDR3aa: CASRYSGQGVYEQYF; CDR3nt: TGTGCCAGCAGGTACTCCGGACAGGGGGTATACGAGCAGTACTTC
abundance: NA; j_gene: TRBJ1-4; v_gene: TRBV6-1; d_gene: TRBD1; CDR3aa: CASSEPAGGGEKLFF; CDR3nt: TGTGCCAGCAGTGAACCAGCAGGGGGTGGGGAAAAACTGTTTTTT
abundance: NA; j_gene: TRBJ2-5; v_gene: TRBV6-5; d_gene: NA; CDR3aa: CASSQGTKETQYF; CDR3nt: TGTGCCAGCAGTCAGGGGACTAAAGAGACCCAGTACTTC
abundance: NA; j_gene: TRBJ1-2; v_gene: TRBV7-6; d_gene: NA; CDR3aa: CASSLEAGERSYTF; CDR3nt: TGTGCCAGCAGCTTAGAGGCAGGGGAAAGGAGCTACACCTTC
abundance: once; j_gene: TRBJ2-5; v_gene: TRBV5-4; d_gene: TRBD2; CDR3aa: CASSLSSGFTQETQYF; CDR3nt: TGTGCCAGCAGCTTGTCTAGCGGGTTTACTCAAGAGACCCAGTACTTC
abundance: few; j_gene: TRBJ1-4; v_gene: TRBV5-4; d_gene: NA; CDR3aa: CASSLDREGKLFF; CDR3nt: TGTGCCAGCAGCTTGGACAGGGAGGGAAAACTGTTTTTT
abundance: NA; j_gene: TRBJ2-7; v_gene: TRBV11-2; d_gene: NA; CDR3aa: CASSTVQGFGNEQYF; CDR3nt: TGTGCCAGCAGCACAGTTCAGGGGTTCGGGAACGAGCAGTACTTC